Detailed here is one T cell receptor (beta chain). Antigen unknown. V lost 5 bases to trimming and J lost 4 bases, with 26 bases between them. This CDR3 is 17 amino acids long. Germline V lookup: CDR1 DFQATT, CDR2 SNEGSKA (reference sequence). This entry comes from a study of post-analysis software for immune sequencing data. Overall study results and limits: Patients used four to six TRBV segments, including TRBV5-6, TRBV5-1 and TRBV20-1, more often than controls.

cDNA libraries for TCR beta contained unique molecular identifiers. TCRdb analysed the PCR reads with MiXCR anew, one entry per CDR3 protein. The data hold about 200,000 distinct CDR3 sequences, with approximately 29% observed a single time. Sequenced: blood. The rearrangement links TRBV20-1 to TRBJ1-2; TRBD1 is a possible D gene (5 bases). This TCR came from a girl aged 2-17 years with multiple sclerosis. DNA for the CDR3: TGCAGTGCTCTCAGAGGTGGACGGCTAGGGGAAAGCTATGGCTACACCTTC. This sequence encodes CSALRGGRLGESYGYTF.